This is a list of T cell receptor beta chains from one sample in a study of T cell responses to AZD1222 COVID-19 vaccine. Sequencing used immunoSEQ multiplex PCR; TCRdb keeps in-frame clones, though not all of them. The data contain 200,000 or so clones, around 93% of them singletons. The source material was peripheral blood, sampled on day 0 of AZD1222 vaccination. These receptors all stem from an adult in good health. The CDR3 runs from the conserved cysteine through the conserved F or W. Each record gives: CDR3 length, V gene, D gene, J gene, clone size, CDR3 DNA, CDR3 protein. A D gene is named only where the DNA matches it firmly. Clone size is stated in some rows and not others, as once, few, many or a class when expanded.

13	TRBV5-1	NA	TRBJ2-7	once	TGCGCCAGCAGCCGGCCTCGTGGGGTCGAGCAGTACTTC	CASSRPRGVEQYF
12	TRBV11-3	NA	TRBJ2-1	once	TGTGCCAGCAGATTAGGCGCGGGGGAGCAGTTCTTC	CASRLGAGEQFF
15	TRBV20-1	TRBD2	TRBJ2-3	NA	TGCAGTGCTATTGAGACTAGCGGGTTCCATGATACGCAGTATTTT	CSAIETSGFHDTQYF
15	TRBV7-8	TRBD2	TRBJ2-1	NA	TGTGCCAGCAGCTTCGGACTAGCGCGGGACAATGAGCAGTTCTTC	CASSFGLARDNEQFF
13	TRBV4-1	NA	TRBJ1-5	NA	TGCGCCAGCAGCCTGACAAGGTCCCAGCCCCAGCATTTT	CASSLTRSQPQHF
16	TRBV6-2/TRBV6-3	TRBD2	TRBJ2-7	NA	TGTGCCAGCAGTTACCTCGGACTAGCGGCCTCCTACGAGCAGTACTTC	CASSYLGLAASYEQYF
14	TRBV4-2	TRBD1	TRBJ2-7	NA	TGTGCCAGCAGCCAAGAGCAGGGGGCGTACGAGCAGTACTTC	CASSQEQGAYEQYF
15	TRBV5-4	NA	TRBJ2-7	once	TGTGCCAGCAGCTTGGCCACTGGGCCCGCAGGCGAGCAGTACTTC	CASSLATGPAGEQYF
15	TRBV30	NA	TRBJ1-6	NA	TGTGCCTGGACGGGGCCGGCAGGGTGGGATTCACCCCTCCACTTT	CAWTGPAGWDSPLHF
14	TRBV5-1	NA	TRBJ2-1	once	TGCGCCAGCAGAAGTCTAGCAGATTACAATGAGCAGTTCTTC	CASRSLADYNEQFF
15	TRBV9	NA	TRBJ1-5	NA	TGTGCCAGCAGCGAAAGAGGGGGGTTAGGTCAGCCCCAGCATTTT	CASSERGGLGQPQHF
15	TRBV9	TRBD2	TRBJ2-7	NA	TGTGCCAGCAGCGTACAAGGCGGGAGGGCCCACGAGCAGTACTTC	CASSVQGGRAHEQYF
17	TRBV27	NA	TRBJ2-1	NA	TGTGCCAGCAGTTTATTATTTACGGCGGTCTCCTACAATGAGCAGTTCTTC	CASSLLFTAVSYNEQFF
15	TRBV28	TRBD1	TRBJ1-1	NA	TGTGCCAGCAGTTTCCCGACAGGGGGCACCACTGAAGCTTTCTTT	CASSFPTGGTTEAFF
14	TRBV5-4	NA	TRBJ2-5	NA	TGTGCCAGCAGCTTGGTGCCCAACCAAGAGACCCAGTACTTC	CASSLVPNQETQYF
14	TRBV29-1	NA	TRBJ1-4	NA	TGCAGCGTCGCCAATTCTGGGGCTAATGAAAAACTGTTTTTT	CSVANSGANEKLFF
15	TRBV2	NA	TRBJ2-1	NA	TGTGCCAGCAAGCCCGCGCTTGTTACCTACAATGAGCAGTTCTTC	CASKPALVTYNEQFF